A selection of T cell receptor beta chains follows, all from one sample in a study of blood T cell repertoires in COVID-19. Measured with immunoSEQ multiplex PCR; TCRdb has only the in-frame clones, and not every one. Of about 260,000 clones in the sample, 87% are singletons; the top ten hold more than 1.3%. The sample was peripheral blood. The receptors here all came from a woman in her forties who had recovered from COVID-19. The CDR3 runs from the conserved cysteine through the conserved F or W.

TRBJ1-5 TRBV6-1 CASSERAGGANGNQPQHF
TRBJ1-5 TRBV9 CASSVSTGSNQPQHF
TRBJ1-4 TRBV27 CASSPPTALRKKLFF
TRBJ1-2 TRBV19 CASISRQGPYYDYGYTF
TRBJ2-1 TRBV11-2 CASSSGQPYNEQFF
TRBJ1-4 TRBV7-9 CASSLVMAAEGEKLFF
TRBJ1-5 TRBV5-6 CASSLALRDRVGQPQHF
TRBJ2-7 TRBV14 CASSPRQVTYEQYF
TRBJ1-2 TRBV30 CAWSVYGGGNYGYTF
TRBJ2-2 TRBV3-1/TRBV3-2 CASSGEIGPGELFF
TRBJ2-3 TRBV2 CASSDRGTFRDTQYF
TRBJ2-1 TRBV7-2 CASSARGAQFF
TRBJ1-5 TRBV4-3 CASSQEVGGRWGNQPQHF
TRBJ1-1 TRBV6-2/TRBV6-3 CASSYWDTSAAFF
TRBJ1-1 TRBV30 CAWDREGLTEAFF
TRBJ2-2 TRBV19 CATRTGGRTGELFF
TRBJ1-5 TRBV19 CASKPREPSDQPQHF
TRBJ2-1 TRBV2 CASSLDRGSYNEQFF
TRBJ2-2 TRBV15 CATSRMSVANTGELFF